A selection of T cell receptor beta chains follows, all from one sample in a study of neurological immune-mediated disorders. One entry per CDR3 protein results from TCRdb running MiXCR on the 5' RACE reads. The sample records about 82,000 distinct CDR3 sequences, around 2.6% being singletons. The sequenced material came from PBMCs. These receptors all stem from a young woman with multiple sclerosis. CDR3s include the opening cysteine and the closing phenylalanine or tryptophan. The D gene is left open where the match is weak. Clone sizes are given selectively: once, few, many, or a class where the clone is expanded.

j_call	v_call	clone_size	d_call	cdr3_aa	cdr3_nt
TRBJ1-5	TRBV28	many	TRBD1	CASSHSGTGGLDQPQHF	TGTGCCAGCAGTCACTCGGGGACAGGGGGCTTGGATCAGCCCCAGCATTTT
TRBJ2-1	TRBV7-2	many	.	CASSLPPDEQFF	TGTGCCAGCAGCTTACCACCGGATGAGCAGTTCTTC
TRBJ2-1	TRBV11-3	many	.	CASSRSPGQGEFF	TGTGCCAGCAGTCGTAGCCCGGGACAAGGAGAGTTCTTC
TRBJ2-1	TRBV19	many	.	CASSIEGEQFF	TGTGCCAGTAGTATCGAGGGTGAGCAGTTCTTC
TRBJ1-6	TRBV6-6	many	TRBD1	CASGTGGGNNSPLHF	TGTGCCAGCGGGACAGGGGGCGGGAATAATTCACCCCTCCACTTT
TRBJ1-2	TRBV20-1	many	.	CSARKELKGSYTF	TGCAGTGCTAGAAAGGAGCTAAAGGGGAGCTACACCTTC
TRBJ1-5	TRBV15	many	.	CATSRDRAGLSNQPQHF	TGTGCCACCAGCAGAGATAGGGCAGGGTTGAGCAATCAGCCCCAGCATTTT
TRBJ1-2	TRBV7-6	many	.	CASSLGGSDYGYTF	TGTGCCAGCAGCTTAGGAGGGTCTGACTATGGCTACACCTTC
TRBJ2-7	TRBV6-1	many	TRBD1	CASIRDRGRSEQYF	TGTGCCAGCATACGGGACAGGGGGCGAAGCGAGCAGTACTTC
TRBJ2-3	TRBV5-1	many	.	CASSLAADPSTDTQYF	TGCGCCAGCAGCTTGGCGGCGGATCCTAGCACAGATACGCAGTATTTT
TRBJ2-4	TRBV5-6	.	.	CASSLGGSLAKKIQYF	TGTGCCAGCAGCCTAGGGGGGTCGCTAGCCAAAAAAATTCAGTACTTC
TRBJ1-1	TRBV20-1	many	.	CSANEGGNTEAFF	TGCAGTGCTAATGAAGGGGGGAACACTGAAGCTTTCTTT
TRBJ2-5	TRBV7-2	many	.	CASSLALRETQYF	TGTGCCAGCAGCTTAGCCCTACGGGAGACCCAGTACTTC
TRBJ2-7	TRBV7-8	many	TRBD1	CASSLARFFSGQSSYEQYF	TGTGCCAGCAGCTTAGCGCGTTTTTTCTCGGGACAGAGTTCCTACGAGCAGTACTTC
TRBJ1-1	TRBV30	few	.	CAWSVLAGVTEAFF	TGTGCCTGGAGTGTATTGGCAGGGGTTACTGAAGCTTTCTTT
TRBJ2-3	TRBV29-1	many	.	CSVTRGLITDTQYF	TGCAGCGTCACACGGGGGCTTATCACAGATACGCAGTATTTT
TRBJ1-6	TRBV5-1	few	.	CASSLGQDNSTLNF	TGCGCCAGCAGCTTGGGACAGGATAATTCAACCCTCAACTTT
TRBJ1-5	TRBV9	many	TRBD1	CASSGTGGENQPQHF	TGTGCCAGCAGCGGTACAGGGGGGGAGAATCAGCCCCAGCATTTT
TRBJ1-1	TRBV11-3	many	TRBD1	CASSPWTGEGTEAFF	TGTGCCAGCAGCCCCTGGACAGGGGAGGGGACTGAAGCTTTCTTT
TRBJ2-7	TRBV29-1	many	.	CSVVVGSYEQYF	TGCAGCGTTGTGGTGGGCTCCTACGAGCAGTACTTC
TRBJ2-3	TRBV18	many	.	CASSPYTDTQYF	TGTGCCAGCTCACCCTACACAGATACGCAGTATTTT
TRBJ2-7	TRBV20-1	many	.	CSARDTEIHYEQYF	TGCAGTGCGAGGGACACTGAAATCCACTACGAGCAGTACTTC
TRBJ2-1	TRBV24-1	many	.	CATSDGTFISSYNEQFF	TGTGCCACCAGTGACGGGACTTTCATCAGCTCCTACAATGAGCAGTTCTTC
TRBJ2-7	TRBV20-1	many	TRBD2	CSAPPGLAGGPWEQYF	TGCAGTGCTCCCCCGGGACTAGCGGGAGGGCCTTGGGAGCAGTACTTC
TRBJ2-6	TRBV20-1	many	.	CSASRGAGANVLTF	TGCAGTGCTAGTCGGGGAGCTGGGGCCAACGTCCTGACTTTC
TRBJ1-2	TRBV29-1	many	TRBD1	CSVAETGGRGYGYTF	TGCAGCGTTGCCGAAACAGGGGGCAGGGGCTATGGCTACACCTTC